The sequence of this T cell receptor (beta chain) was determined in a study of cytomegalovirus exposure and HLA in healthy donors. CDR1 and CDR2 (germline): SGHRS, YFSETQ. The CDR3 is made up of 16 amino acids. J was trimmed by 2 bases and V by 4 bases; bases with no gene match: 9. Notes on the study in general: What a later analysis showed was that several of the most significant clusters appeared linked to common viral pathogens. It was reported that the classifier diagnosed cytomegalovirus status with high specificity and sensitivity in both the original and validation cohorts.

This PCR relied on a set of 60 Vbeta primers and 13 Jbeta primers. The data were produced by immunoSEQ multiplex PCR, yet TCRdb's version contains in-frame clones alone and is incomplete. The data contain 100,000 to 150,000 clones, about 63% of them singletons. Of note for this clone: The antigen is not known.

Sequenced sample: PBMCs. The receptor comes from a young man in good health and CMV-seropositive. The chain joins TRBV5-1 to TRBJ2-5, with 9 bases matching TRBD2. DNA of the CDR3: TGCGCCAGCAGCCCGGGTAGCGGGAGATGGCAAGAGACCCAGTACTTC. Protein sequence: CASSPGSGRWQETQYF.